This record concerns one TCR beta chain sequence. How the authors handled the data: Researchers report that nucleated cell counts were estimated from reference gene primer amplification. The protocol was immunoSEQ multiplex PCR, while the TCRdb copy is restricted to in-frame clones and leaves out a portion. Clone size and V and J calls were adopted from that table, with D and trimming inferred from the DNA. The data hold around 130,000 clones, with about 87% observed a single time. CDR3 length: 13 amino acids. Germline CDR1 LNHDA, CDR2 SQIVND (reference sequence). V was pared by 3 bases and J by 1 base, with 6 bases between. These data originate in a study of blood T cell repertoires in COVID-19. Study information: There were acute and convalescent COVID-19 samples, and they came from the United States, Italy and Spain. In each case, the material was cDNA or gDNA derived from T cells, B-cell-depleted T cells, or PBMCs.

The sample was peripheral blood. The sequence was collected from a woman of 80 years or more with acute or convalescent COVID-19. The V call is TRBV19, the J call TRBJ1-1, with D uncertain. CDR3 protein: CASSIGGNTEAFF. The DNA for the CDR3 is TGTGCCAGTAGTATCGGTGGGAACACTGAAGCTTTCTTT.